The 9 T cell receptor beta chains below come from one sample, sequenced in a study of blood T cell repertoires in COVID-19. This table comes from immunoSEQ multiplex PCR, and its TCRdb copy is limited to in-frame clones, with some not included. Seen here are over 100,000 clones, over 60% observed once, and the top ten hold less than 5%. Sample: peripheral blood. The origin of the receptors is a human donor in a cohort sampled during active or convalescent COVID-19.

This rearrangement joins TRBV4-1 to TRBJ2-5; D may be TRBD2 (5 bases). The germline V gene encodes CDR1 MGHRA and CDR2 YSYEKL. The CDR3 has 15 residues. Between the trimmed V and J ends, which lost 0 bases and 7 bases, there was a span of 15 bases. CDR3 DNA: TGCGCCAGCAGCCAAGAGGCGAGGGTCCCAGGGACCCAGTACTTC. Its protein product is CASSQEARVPGTQYF.

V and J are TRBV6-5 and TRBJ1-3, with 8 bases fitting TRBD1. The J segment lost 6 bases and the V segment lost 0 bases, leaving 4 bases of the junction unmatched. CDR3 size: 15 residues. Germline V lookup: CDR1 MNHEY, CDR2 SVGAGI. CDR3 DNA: TGTGCCAGCAGTTACTCGACAGGGGCAGTAAACACCATATATTTT. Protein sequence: CASSYSTGAVNTIYF.

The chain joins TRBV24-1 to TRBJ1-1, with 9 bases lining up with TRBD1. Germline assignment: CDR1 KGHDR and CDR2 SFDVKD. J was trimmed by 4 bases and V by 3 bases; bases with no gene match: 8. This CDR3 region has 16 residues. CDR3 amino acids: CATSDPRDRASTEAFF. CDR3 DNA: TGTGCCACCAGTGATCCAAGGGACAGGGCCTCCACTGAAGCTTTCTTT.

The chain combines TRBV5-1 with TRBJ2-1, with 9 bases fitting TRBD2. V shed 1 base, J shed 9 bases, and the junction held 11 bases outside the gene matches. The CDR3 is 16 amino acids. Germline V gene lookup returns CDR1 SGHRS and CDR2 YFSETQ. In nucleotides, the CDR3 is TGCGCCAGCAGCTTGCTAGCGGGGACAACCTCGGGTGAGCAGTTCTTC. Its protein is CASSLLAGTTSGEQFF.

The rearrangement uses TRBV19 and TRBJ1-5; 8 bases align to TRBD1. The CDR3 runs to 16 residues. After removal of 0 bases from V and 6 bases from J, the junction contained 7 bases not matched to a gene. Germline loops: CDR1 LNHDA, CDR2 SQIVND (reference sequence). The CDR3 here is CASSIDRTGFGQPQHF. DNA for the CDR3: TGTGCCAGTAGTATAGATCGGACAGGGTTTGGTCAGCCCCAGCATTTT.

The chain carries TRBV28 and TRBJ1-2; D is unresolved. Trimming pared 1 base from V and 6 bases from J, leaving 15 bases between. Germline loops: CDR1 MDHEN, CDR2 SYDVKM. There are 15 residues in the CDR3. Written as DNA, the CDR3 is TGTGCCAGCAGTTTATTAGTGCCGAGAGGAGATGGCTACACCTTC. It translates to CASSLLVPRGDGYTF.

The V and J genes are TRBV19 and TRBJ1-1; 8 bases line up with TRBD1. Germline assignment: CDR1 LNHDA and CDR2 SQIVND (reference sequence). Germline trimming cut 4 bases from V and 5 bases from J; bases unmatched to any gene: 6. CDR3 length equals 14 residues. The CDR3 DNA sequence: TGTGCCAGTAGTACCGGACAGGGATGGACTGAAGCTTTCTTT. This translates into CASSTGQGWTEAFF.

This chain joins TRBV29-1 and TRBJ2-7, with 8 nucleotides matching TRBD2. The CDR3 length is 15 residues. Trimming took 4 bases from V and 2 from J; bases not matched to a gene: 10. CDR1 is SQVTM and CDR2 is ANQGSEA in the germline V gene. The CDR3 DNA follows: TGCAGCGTTGTGGTCCAGCTAGCGGGTACCTACGAGCAGTACTTC. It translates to CSVVVQLAGTYEQYF.

CDR3 bases: TGTGCCACCAGTGACAGGGTAACAAGTACCACAGATACGCAGTATTTT. Translation: CATSDRVTSTTDTQYF. The chain recombines TRBV24-1 with TRBJ2-3, with TRBD1 as a possible D gene (5 bases). The germline V and J ends were trimmed by 4 bases and 2 bases, with 15 bases remaining between them. The CDR3 sequence is 16 residues long. Per the germline V gene, CDR1 is KGHDR and CDR2 is SFDVKD.